This passage covers 17 T cell receptor beta chains from one sample sequenced in a study of chemoradiotherapy in HPV16-positive cancers. The data were produced by immunoSEQ multiplex PCR, yet TCRdb's version contains in-frame clones alone and is incomplete. The profile covers some 11,000 clones, with around 91% appearing a single time and around 2.8% taken by the ten largest. Sampling was conducted from a patient who underwent chemoradiotherapy. These receptors all come from a human donor with HPV-associated anogenital cancer.

This rearrangement joins TRBV7-9 to TRBJ1-3; 8 bases align to TRBD1. Germline V gene data show CDR1 as SEHNR and CDR2 as FQNEAQ (reference sequence). The V and J ends lost 6 bases and 0 bases, in that order; junction bases with no gene match: 10. The CDR3 totals 17 residues. The CDR3 protein is CASSPGTGGRSGNTIYF. In DNA form, the CDR3 reads TGTGCCAGCAGTCCCGGGACAGGTGGTCGCTCTGGAAACACCATATATTTT.

This chain connects TRBV7-3 to TRBJ2-1; 8 bases line up with TRBD1. This CDR3 has 15 amino acids. The germline V gene has CDR1 SGHTA and CDR2 FQGTGA. The junction had 9 bases not matched to a gene; V was cut back by 5 bases and J by 6 bases. The chain's CDR3 is CASSQAPTGGNEQFF. CDR3 nucleotides: TGTGCCAGCAGCCAGGCACCCACAGGGGGCAATGAGCAGTTCTTC.

V gene TRBV9 combines with J gene TRBJ2-1; no reliable D call. V shed 0 bases and J shed 0 bases, with 7 bases lying between them. The CDR3 loop spans 15 amino acids. Germline loops: CDR1 SGDLS, CDR2 YYNGEE. The CDR3 DNA is TGTGCCAGCAGCGTAGGTGGTAACTCCTACAATGAGCAGTTCTTC. This sequence encodes CASSVGGNSYNEQFF.

The table lists this clone with a few counts. V is TRBV7-8 and J is TRBJ2-7; possibly TRBD1 for D (6 bases). The germline V and J ends were trimmed by 7 bases and 6 bases, with 13 bases remaining between them. The germline V gene encodes CDR1 SGHVS and CDR2 FQNEAQ. This CDR3 is built from 12 residues. The CDR3, as DNA: TGTGCCAGCACATCGGGACAAATCGAGCAGTACTTC. This sequence encodes CASTSGQIEQYF. Full variable domain (missing parts from reference TRBV7-8 and TRBJ2-7): GAGVSQSPRYKVAKRGQDVALRCDPISGHVSLFWYQQALGQGPEFLTYFQNEAQLDKSGLPSDRFFAERPEGSVSTLKIQRTQQEDSAVYLCASTSGQIEQYFGPGTRLTVT.

This clone appeared a single time. The V call is TRBV5-3, the J call TRBJ2-3; D is undetermined. TRBV5-3 is annotated as an ORF whose role is uncertain. The CDR3 totals 14 residues. V was pared by 1 base and J by 4 bases, with 10 bases between. The CDR3 loop reads CARSLFPGSDTQYF. CDR3 DNA: TGTGCCAGAAGCTTGTTCCCGGGCTCAGATACGCAGTATTTT.

The rearrangement uses TRBV7-6 and TRBJ2-3; 9 bases are a match to TRBD2. Germline V gives CDR1 SGHVS, CDR2 FNYEAQ. The V and J ends lost 5 bases and 2 bases, in that order; junction bases with no gene match: 8. The CDR3 is 16 residues long. The CDR3 DNA reads TGTGCCAGCAGCCCAGCGGGGGGACTCCACACAGATACGCAGTATTTT. As protein: CASSPAGGLHTDTQYF.

The rearrangement joins TRBV5-4 to TRBJ1-3, with D maybe TRBD1 (6 bases). Germline assignment: CDR1 SGHNT and CDR2 YYREEE (reference sequence). This CDR3 has 17 amino acids. Trimming removed 1 base from V and 0 bases from J, with 14 bases in between. CDR3 sequence: CASSLPSQGLSGNTIYF. CDR3 bases: TGTGCCAGCAGCTTGCCGTCACAGGGCCTCTCTGGAAACACCATATATTTT.

The chain links TRBV7-9 to TRBJ2-2; weak D call: TRBD1 (6 bases). Per the germline V gene, CDR1 is SEHNR and CDR2 is FQNEAQ (reference sequence). The CDR3 extends over 16 amino acids. Trimming shortened V by 5 bases and J by 0 bases, and 13 bases separated the two germline ends. The CDR3 region has the DNA TGTGCCAGCAGCGAACAGGGCAGGACGAACACCGGGGAGCTGTTTTTT. This sequence encodes CASSEQGRTNTGELFF.

This clone was counted between two and nine times. The V call is TRBV5-8, the J call TRBJ2-3, with D unresolved. V lost 4 bases, J lost 5 bases, and 26 bases lay in between. Germline CDR1 reads SGHTS; CDR2 reads YDEGEE. The CDR3 sequence is 18 residues long. CDR3 amino acids: CASSDAPRFAVARDTQYF. The DNA for the CDR3 is TGTGCCAGCAGCGACGCTCCCCGTTTCGCGGTGGCACGAGATACGCAGTATTTT.

This clone was recorded only once. The chain combines TRBV10-2 with TRBJ2-7, with D unresolved. This CDR3 is built from 16 residues. With 6 bases removed from V and 2 bases from J, the gap between germline ends came to 20 bases. Germline V gene data show CDR1 as WSHSY and CDR2 as SAAADI. The CDR3, as DNA: TGCGCCAGCAGCGAAATACCCGGGCTAGTAGCCTACGAGCAGTACTTC. As protein: CASSEIPGLVAYEQYF.

The V gene is TRBV5-1, the J gene TRBJ1-2, with D possibly being TRBD1 (5 bases). The V gene lost 4 bases and the J gene lost 11 bases, with 18 bases spanning the gap. The CDR3 runs to 13 residues. Germline V lookup: CDR1 SGHRS, CDR2 YFSETQ. This CDR3 is CASSVGTLEGYTF. Here the CDR3 DNA reads TGCGCCAGCAGCGTGGGGACCCTGGAGGGGTACACCTTC.

The DNA of the CDR3 is TGCGCCAGCAGCTTGCCCACAGGTTCTTCCTACAATGAGCAGTTCTTC. Translated, it gives CASSLPTGSSYNEQFF. The chain couples TRBV5-1 to TRBJ2-1; tentatively, D is TRBD1 (5 bases). The germline CDR1 and CDR2 sequences are SGHRS and YFSETQ. Trimming removed 1 base from V and 1 base from J, with 12 bases in between. The CDR3 consists of 16 residues.

The gene calls are TRBV30 and TRBJ1-1; D is possibly TRBD1 (5 bases). The CDR3 has 15 residues. Germline V lookup: CDR1 GTSNPN, CDR2 SVGIG (reference sequence). The V gene lost 2 bases and the J gene lost 0 bases, with 13 bases spanning the gap. Here the CDR3 reads CAWSSWGGVNTEAFF. DNA of the CDR3: TGTGCCTGGAGTTCTTGGGGGGGGGTGAACACTGAAGCTTTCTTT.

The chain joins TRBV6-5 to TRBJ1-1, with unresolved D. The germline V gene has CDR1 MNHEY and CDR2 SVGAGI. The V and J ends lost 7 bases and 6 bases respectively, with 9 bases between them. The CDR3 is made up of 11 amino acids. The CDR3 DNA is TGTGCCAGCACTGGGATTTCTGAAGCTTTCTTT. This encodes CASTGISEAFF.

This clone turned up a few times. The chain recombines TRBV5-6 with TRBJ1-5, with a tentative D call TRBD1 (5 bases). This CDR3 is built from 14 residues. CDR1 is SGHDT and CDR2 is YYEEEE in the germline V gene. The ends were cut back, 1 base at V and 6 bases at J, with 11 bases in the middle. The CDR3 nucleotides are TGTGCCAGCAGCTTGTCAGGGATTCGTCAGCCCCAGCATTTT. Its protein product is CASSLSGIRQPQHF.

The V call is TRBV2, the J call TRBJ2-1; TRBD2 matches 13 bases. The CDR3 covers 21 residues. Germline trimming cut 5 bases from V and 3 bases from J; bases unmatched to any gene: 19. Germline loops: CDR1 SNHLY, CDR2 FYNNEI. CDR3 amino acids: CASSSSRLAGGPSSNYNEQFF. The CDR3 DNA reads as TGTGCCAGCAGTTCGTCCCGACTAGCGGGGGGCCCCTCGTCAAACTACAATGAGCAGTTCTTC.

This chain links TRBV27 with TRBJ2-3, with 10 bases aligning to TRBD1. From germline, CDR1 is MNHEY and CDR2 SMNVEV (reference sequence). V shed 2 bases and J 4 bases; nucleotides not matched to a gene: 6. The CDR3 runs to 16 residues. In DNA form, the CDR3 reads TGTGCCAGCAGTTTAACCGACAGGGGGCGGTCAGATACGCAGTATTTT. This sequence encodes CASSLTDRGRSDTQYF.